The entry that follows covers one T cell receptor (beta chain) sequence. Libraries were prepared by immunoSEQ multiplex PCR; TCRdb keeps only in-frame clonotypes and omits some of them. The table shows 45,000 or so clones, with approximately 91% occurring only once. The data stem from a study of T cell changes during pregnancy in multiple sclerosis. Material for sequencing was PBMCs (not recorded whether the cells were cultured). The clonotype originates from a female donor with multiple sclerosis, enrolled in a pregnancy study.

For the CDR3, the DNA is TGCGCCAGCAGCCCAGGACTAGCGGGAGTATTCCATGAGCAGTTCTTC. As protein: CASSPGLAGVFHEQFF. V gene TRBV4-3 combines with J gene TRBJ2-1; 13 bases match TRBD2. Trimming removed 4 bases from V and 8 bases from J; junction bases left unmatched: 8. The germline gives CDR1 LGHNA, CDR2 YSLEER. The CDR3 contains 16 residues.